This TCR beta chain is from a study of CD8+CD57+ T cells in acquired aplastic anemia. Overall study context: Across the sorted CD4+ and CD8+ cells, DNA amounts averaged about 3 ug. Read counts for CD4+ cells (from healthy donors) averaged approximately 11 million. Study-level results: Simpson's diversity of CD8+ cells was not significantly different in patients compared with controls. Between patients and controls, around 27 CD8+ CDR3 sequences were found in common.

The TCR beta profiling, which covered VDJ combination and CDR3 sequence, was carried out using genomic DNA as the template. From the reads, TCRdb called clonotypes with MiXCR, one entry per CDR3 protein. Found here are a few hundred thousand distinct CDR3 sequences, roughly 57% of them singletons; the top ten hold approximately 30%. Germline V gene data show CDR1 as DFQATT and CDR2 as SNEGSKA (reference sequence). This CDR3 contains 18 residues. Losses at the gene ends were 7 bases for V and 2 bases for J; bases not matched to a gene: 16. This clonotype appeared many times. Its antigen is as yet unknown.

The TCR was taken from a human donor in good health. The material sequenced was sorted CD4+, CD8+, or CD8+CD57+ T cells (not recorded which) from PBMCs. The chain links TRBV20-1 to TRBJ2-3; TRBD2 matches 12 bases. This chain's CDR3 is CSVTSLYGLAGFTDTQYF. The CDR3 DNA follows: TGCAGTGTTACGTCCCTTTACGGACTAGCGGGATTCACAGATACGCAGTATTTT.